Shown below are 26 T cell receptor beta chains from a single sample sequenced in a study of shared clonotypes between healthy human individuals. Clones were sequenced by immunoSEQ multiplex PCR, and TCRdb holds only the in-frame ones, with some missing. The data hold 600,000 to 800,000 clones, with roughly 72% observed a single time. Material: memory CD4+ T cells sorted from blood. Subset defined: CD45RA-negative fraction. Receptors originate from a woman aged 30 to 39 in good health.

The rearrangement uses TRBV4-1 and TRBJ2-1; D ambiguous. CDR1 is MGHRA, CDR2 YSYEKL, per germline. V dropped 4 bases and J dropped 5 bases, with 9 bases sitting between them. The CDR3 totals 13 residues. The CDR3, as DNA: TGCGCCAGCAGCCCCGGGTGGAACAATGAGCAGTTCTTC. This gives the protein CASSPGWNNEQFF.

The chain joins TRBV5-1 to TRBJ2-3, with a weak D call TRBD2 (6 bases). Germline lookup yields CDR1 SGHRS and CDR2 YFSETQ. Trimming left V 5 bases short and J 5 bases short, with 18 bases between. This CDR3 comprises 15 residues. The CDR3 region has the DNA TGCGCCAGCAGGGGAGGACCTCAGAGCGTAGATACGCAGTATTTT. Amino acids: CASRGGPQSVDTQYF. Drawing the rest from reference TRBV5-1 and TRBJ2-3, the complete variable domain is KAGVTQTPRYLIKTRGQQVTLSCSPISGHRSVSWYQQTPGQGLQFLFEYFSETQRNKGNFPGRFSGRQFSNSRSEMNVSTLELGDSALYLCASRGGPQSVDTQYFGPGTRLTVL.

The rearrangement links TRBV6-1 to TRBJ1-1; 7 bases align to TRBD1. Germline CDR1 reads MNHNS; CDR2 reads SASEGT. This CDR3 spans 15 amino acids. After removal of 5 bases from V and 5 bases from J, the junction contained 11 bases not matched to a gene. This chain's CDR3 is CASSRPNRGSTEAFF. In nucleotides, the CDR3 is TGTGCCAGCAGTAGACCAAACAGGGGAAGTACTGAAGCTTTCTTT.

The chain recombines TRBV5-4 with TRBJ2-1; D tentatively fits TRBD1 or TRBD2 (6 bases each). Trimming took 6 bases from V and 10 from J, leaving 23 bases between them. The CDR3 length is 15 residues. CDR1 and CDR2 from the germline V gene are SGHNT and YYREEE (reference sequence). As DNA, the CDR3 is TGTGCCAGCACCTCCGGGGGCGTGTTCTTGAGCGAGCAGTTCTTC. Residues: CASTSGGVFLSEQFF.

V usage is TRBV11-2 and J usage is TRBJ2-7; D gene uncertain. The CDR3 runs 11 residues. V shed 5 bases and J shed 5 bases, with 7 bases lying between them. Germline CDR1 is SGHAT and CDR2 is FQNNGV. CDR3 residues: CASSKIHEQYF. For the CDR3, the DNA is TGTGCCAGCAGCAAAATACACGAGCAGTACTTC.

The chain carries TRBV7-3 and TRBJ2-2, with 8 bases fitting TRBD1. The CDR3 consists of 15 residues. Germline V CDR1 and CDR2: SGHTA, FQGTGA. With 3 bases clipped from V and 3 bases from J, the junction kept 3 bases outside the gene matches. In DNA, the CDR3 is TGTGCCAGCAGCTTCGGGACAGGCTACACCGGGGAGCTGTTTTTT. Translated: CASSFGTGYTGELFF.

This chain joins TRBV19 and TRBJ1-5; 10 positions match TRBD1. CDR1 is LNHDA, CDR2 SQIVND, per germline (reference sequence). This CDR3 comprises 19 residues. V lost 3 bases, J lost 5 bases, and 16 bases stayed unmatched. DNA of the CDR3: TGTGCCAGTAGTATTGGCAGGGGACAGGGGCGTACGGGGCATCAGCCCCAGCATTTT. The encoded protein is CASSIGRGQGRTGHQPQHF.

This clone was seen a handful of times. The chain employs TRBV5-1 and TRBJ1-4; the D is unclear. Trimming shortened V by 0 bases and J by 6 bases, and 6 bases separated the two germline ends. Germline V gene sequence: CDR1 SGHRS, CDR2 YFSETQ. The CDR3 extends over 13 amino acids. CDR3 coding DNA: TGCGCCAGCAGCTTGGGAGTTGATGAAAAACTGTTTTTT. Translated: CASSLGVDEKLFF. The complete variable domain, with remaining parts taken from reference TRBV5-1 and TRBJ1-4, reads KAGVTQTPRYLIKTRGQQVTLSCSPISGHRSVSWYQQTPGQGLQFLFEYFSETQRNKGNFPGRFSGRQFSNSRSEMNVSTLELGDSALYLCASSLGVDEKLFFGSGTQLSVL.

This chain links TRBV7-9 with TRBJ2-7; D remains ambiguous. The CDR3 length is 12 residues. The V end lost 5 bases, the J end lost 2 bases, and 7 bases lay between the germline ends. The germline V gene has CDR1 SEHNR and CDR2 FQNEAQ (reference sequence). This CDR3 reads CASSVDPYEQYF. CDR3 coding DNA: TGTGCCAGCAGCGTGGACCCCTACGAGCAGTACTTC.

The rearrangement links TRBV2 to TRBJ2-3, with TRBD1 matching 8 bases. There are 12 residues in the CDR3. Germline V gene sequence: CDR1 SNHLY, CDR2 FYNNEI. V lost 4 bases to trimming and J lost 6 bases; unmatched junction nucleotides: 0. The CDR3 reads CASSGQGDTQYF. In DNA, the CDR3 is TGTGCCAGCAGTGGACAGGGGGATACGCAGTATTTT.

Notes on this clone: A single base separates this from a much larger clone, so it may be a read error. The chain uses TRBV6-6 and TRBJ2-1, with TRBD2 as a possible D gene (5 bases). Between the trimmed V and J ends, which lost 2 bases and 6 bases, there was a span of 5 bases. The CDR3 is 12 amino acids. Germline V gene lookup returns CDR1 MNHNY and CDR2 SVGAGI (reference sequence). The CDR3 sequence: CASSYEGNEQFF. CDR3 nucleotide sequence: TGTGCCAGCAGTTACGAGGGCAATGAGCAGTTCTTC.

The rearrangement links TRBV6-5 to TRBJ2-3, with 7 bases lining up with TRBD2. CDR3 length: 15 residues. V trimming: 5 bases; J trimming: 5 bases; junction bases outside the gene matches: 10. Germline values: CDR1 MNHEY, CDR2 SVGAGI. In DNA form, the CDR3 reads TGTGCCAGCAGTCCAACCGGGACTACAGGAGATACGCAGTATTTT. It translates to CASSPTGTTGDTQYF.

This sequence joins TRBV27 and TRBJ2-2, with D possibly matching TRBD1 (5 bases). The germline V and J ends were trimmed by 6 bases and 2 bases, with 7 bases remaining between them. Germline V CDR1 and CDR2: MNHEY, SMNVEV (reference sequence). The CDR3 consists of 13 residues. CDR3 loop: CASRTANTGELFF. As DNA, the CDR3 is TGTGCCAGCAGGACAGCTAACACCGGGGAGCTGTTTTTT.

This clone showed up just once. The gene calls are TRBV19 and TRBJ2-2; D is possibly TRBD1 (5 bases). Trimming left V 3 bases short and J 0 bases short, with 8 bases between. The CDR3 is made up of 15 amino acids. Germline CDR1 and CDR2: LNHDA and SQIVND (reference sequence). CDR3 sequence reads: CASSIGRANTGELFF. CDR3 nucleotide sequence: TGTGCCAGTAGTATCGGCAGGGCGAACACCGGGGAGCTGTTTTTT.

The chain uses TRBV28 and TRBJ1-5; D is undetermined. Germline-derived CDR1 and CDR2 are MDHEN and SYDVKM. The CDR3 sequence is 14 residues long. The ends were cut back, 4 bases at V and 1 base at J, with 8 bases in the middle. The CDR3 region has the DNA TGTGCCAGCAGTTGGAGACGGAGCAATCAGCCCCAGCATTTT. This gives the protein CASSWRRSNQPQHF.

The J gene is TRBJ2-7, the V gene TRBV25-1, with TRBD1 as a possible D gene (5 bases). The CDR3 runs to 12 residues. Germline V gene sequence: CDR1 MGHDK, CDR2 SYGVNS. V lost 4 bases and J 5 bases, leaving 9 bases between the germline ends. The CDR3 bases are TGTGCCAGCAGTGGCCAGGGTAACGAGCAGTACTTC. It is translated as CASSGQGNEQYF.

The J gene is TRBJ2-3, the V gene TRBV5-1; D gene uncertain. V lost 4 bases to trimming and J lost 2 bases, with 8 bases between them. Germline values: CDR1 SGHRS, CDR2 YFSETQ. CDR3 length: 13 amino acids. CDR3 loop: CASSAGSTDTQYF. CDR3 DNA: TGCGCCAGCAGCGCTGGGTCCACAGATACGCAGTATTTT.

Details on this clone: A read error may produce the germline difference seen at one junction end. The CDR3 DNA is TGTGCCAGCAGTCTATGGCGGGGGGCCTCCTACAATGAGCAGTTCTTC. It codes for CASSLWRGASYNEQFF. The genes are TRBV28 and TRBJ2-1; 8 nucleotides match TRBD2. This CDR3 has 16 amino acids. The germline gives CDR1 MDHEN, CDR2 SYDVKM.

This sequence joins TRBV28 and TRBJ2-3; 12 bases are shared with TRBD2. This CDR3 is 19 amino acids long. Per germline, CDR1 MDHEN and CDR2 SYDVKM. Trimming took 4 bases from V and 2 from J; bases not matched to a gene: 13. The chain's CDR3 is CASSSPLAGGAGDTDTQYF. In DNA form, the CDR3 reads TGTGCCAGCAGTTCCCCCCTAGCGGGAGGGGCCGGGGACACAGATACGCAGTATTTT. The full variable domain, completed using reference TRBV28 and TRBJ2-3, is DVKVTQSSRYLVKRTGEKVFLECVQDMDHENMFWYRQDPGLGLRLIYFSYDVKMKEKGDIPEGYSVSREKKERFSLILESASTNQTSMYLCASSSPLAGGAGDTDTQYFGPGTRLTVL.

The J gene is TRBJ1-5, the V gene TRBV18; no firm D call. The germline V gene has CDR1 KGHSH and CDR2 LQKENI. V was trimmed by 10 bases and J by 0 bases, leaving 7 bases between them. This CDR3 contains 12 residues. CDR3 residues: CATGYSNQPQHF. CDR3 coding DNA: TGTGCCACCGGGTATAGCAATCAGCCCCAGCATTTT.

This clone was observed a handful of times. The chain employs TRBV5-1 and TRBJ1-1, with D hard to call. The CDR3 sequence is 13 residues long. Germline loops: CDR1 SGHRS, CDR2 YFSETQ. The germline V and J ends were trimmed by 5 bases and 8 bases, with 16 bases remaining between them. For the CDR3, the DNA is TGCGCCAGCAGGACCCTAACACGACCCGAAGCTTTCTTT. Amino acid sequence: CASRTLTRPEAFF.

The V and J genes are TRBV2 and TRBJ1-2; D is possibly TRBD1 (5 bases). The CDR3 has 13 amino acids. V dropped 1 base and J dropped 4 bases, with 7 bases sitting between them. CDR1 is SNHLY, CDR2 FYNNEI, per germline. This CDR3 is CASSEEGFYGYTF. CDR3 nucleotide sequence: TGTGCCAGCAGTGAAGAGGGGTTCTATGGCTACACCTTC.

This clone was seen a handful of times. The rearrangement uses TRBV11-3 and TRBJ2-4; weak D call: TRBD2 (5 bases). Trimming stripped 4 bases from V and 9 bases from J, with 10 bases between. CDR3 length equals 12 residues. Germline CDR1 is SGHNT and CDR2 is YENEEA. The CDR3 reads CASSYGDGIQYF. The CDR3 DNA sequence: TGTGCCAGCAGCTACGGGGATGGCATTCAGTACTTC.

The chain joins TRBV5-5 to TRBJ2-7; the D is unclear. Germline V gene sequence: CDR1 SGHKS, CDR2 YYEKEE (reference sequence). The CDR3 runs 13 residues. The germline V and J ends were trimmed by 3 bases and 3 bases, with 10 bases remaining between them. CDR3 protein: CASSSWGIYEQYF. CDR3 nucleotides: TGTGCCAGCAGCTCCTGGGGAATCTACGAGCAGTACTTC.

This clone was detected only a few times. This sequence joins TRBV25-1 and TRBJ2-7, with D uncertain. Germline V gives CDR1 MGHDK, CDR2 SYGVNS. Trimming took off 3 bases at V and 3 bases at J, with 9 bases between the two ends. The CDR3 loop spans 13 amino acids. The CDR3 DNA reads TGTGCCAGCAGTGAGCAAGGGCGCTACGAGCAGTACTTC. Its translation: CASSEQGRYEQYF.

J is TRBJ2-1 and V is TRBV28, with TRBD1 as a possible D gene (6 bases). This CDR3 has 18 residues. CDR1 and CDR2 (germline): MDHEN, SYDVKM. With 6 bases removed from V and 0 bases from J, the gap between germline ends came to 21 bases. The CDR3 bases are TGTGCCAGCAGGCCCACGGTTCTGCGCAGGGGCTCCTACAATGAGCAGTTCTTC. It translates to CASRPTVLRRGSYNEQFF.